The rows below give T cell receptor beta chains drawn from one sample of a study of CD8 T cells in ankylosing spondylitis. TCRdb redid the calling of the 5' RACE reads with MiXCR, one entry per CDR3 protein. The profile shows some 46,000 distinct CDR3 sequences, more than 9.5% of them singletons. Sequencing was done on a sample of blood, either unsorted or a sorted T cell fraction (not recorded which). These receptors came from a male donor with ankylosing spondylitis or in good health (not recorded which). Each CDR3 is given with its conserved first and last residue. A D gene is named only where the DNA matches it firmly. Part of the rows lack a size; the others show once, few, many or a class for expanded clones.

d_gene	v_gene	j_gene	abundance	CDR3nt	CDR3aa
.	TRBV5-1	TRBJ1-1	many	TGCGCCAGCAGGTTTACGGGGAACACTGAAGCTTTCTTT	CASRFTGNTEAFF
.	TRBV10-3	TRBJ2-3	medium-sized	TGTGCCAGCGAAAGCACAGATACGCAGTATTTT	CASESTDTQYF
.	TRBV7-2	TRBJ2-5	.	TGTGCCAGCAGCTTCGGCGGGGCGTACCAAGAGACCCAGCACTTC	CASSFGGAYQETQHF
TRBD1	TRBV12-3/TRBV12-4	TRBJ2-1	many	TGTGCCAGCAGCCCGGGACAGTCCTACAATGAGCAGTTCTTC	CASSPGQSYNEQFF
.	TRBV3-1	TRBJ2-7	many	TGTGCCAGCAGCCAAGAAAGGACTTCCTACGAGCAGTACTTC	CASSQERTSYEQYF
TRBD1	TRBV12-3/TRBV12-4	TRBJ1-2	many	TGTGCCAGCACCACTGACAGGGAGAACTATGGCTACACCTTC	CASTTDRENYGYTF
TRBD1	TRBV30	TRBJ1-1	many	TGTGCCTGGAGTGTACAACACAGGGGGACTGAAGCTTTCTTT	CAWSVQHRGTEAFF
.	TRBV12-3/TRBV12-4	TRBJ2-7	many	TGTGCCAGCCTAGGACTTCGGGGAACCTACGAGCAGTACTTC	CASLGLRGTYEQYF
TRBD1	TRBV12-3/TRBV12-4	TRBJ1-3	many	TGTGCCAGCAGTATATCGACAGGGGGAAACACCATATATTTT	CASSISTGGNTIYF
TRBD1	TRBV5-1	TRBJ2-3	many	TGCGCCAGTAGCCCCTCGGGACAGGGGAACACAGATACGCAGTATTTT	CASSPSGQGNTDTQYF
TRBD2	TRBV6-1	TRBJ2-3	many	TGTGCCAGCAAACCCCAACCTAGCGGAAGCACAGATACGCAGTATTTT	CASKPQPSGSTDTQYF
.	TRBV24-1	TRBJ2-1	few	TGTGCCACCAGTGATTTAAGTACGGCTAATGAGCAGTTCTTC	CATSDLSTANEQFF
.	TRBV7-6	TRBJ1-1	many	TGTGCCAGCAGCTTATTAGTCGGAAGAGAAGCTTTCTTT	CASSLLVGREAFF
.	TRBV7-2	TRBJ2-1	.	TGTGCCAGCAGCTCGGCCCGGGGGTCCTACAATGAGCAGTTCTTC	CASSSARGSYNEQFF
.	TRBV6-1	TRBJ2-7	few	TGTGCCAGCACGGGGGGCCGTTCCTACGAGCAGTACTTC	CASTGGRSYEQYF
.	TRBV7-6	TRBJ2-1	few	TGTGCCAGCAGCCCGTCCCGTCCCTACAATGAGCAGTTCTTC	CASSPSRPYNEQFF
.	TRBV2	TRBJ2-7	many	TGTGCCAGCAGTGAAAGGGCCAACTACGAGCAGTACTTC	CASSERANYEQYF
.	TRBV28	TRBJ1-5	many	TGTGCCAGCAGTTCCACAAAAAGAAGCAATCAGCCCCAGCATTTT	CASSSTKRSNQPQHF
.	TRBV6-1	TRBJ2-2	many	TGTGCCAGCAGTGGCCGGACCGGCACCGGGGAGCTGTTTTTT	CASSGRTGTGELFF